This passage covers 14 T cell receptor beta chains from one sample sequenced in a study of response to subunit inactivated influenza vaccine. TCRdb recomputed calls from the RT-PCR reads with MiXCR, one row per CDR3 protein. The table lists fewer than 600,000 distinct CDR3 sequences, more than 7% of them singletons, with about 12% in the top ten. Here the sequenced sample was PBMCs from blood, taken around 25 months after vaccination. These receptors were collected from a man between 45 and 75 years old who received an inactivated influenza vaccine.

This clonotype occurred a few times. The chain joins TRBV11-2 to TRBJ2-5; the D gene is possibly TRBD2 (7 bases). Germline V gene lookup returns CDR1 SGHAT and CDR2 FQNNGV. The CDR3 spans 16 residues. Trimming stripped 0 bases from V and 3 bases from J, with 14 bases between. CDR3 loop: CASSLEGGVPEETQYF. The CDR3 DNA follows: TGTGCCAGCAGCTTAGAAGGGGGGGTCCCCGAAGAGACCCAGTACTTC.

This sequence joins TRBV15 and TRBJ1-4, with D maybe TRBD1 (5 bases). CDR1 is LNHNV and CDR2 is YYDKDF in the germline V gene (reference sequence). Deletions cut 1 base from V and 0 bases from J, with 9 bases between. The CDR3 is made up of 16 amino acids. The CDR3: CATSRGDQATNEKLFF. CDR3 in DNA: TGTGCCACCAGCAGAGGGGACCAGGCAACTAATGAAAAACTGTTTTTT.

This clonotype was detected a few times. This chain uses TRBV5-1 with TRBJ1-1; no clear D. CDR1 is SGHRS, CDR2 YFSETQ, per germline. There are 13 residues in the CDR3. V lost 4 bases and J lost 4, with 11 bases in between. The CDR3 sequence: CASSPGSSTEAFF. CDR3 DNA sequence: TGCGCCAGCAGCCCGGGGTCCAGCACTGAAGCTTTCTTT.

This clonotype was observed a few times. The J gene is TRBJ1-1, the V gene TRBV5-1; no firm D call. The CDR3 runs 14 residues. V dropped 0 bases and J dropped 4 bases, with 10 bases sitting between them. Germline loops: CDR1 SGHRS, CDR2 YFSETQ. This CDR3 reads CASSLEPGSTEAFF. The CDR3 nucleotides read TGCGCCAGCAGCTTGGAGCCGGGGTCCACTGAAGCTTTCTTT. The variable domain in full, completed from reference TRBV5-1 and TRBJ1-1, reads KAGVTQTPRYLIKTRGQQVTLSCSPISGHRSVSWYQQTPGQGLQFLFEYFSETQRNKGNFPGRFSGRQFSNSRSEMNVSTLELGDSALYLCASSLEPGSTEAFFGQGTRLTVV.

This clonotype was observed many times. The chain links TRBV29-1 to TRBJ2-1, with D possibly matching TRBD2 (6 bases). V gave up 1 base and J gave up 0 bases, with 13 bases separating them. The CDR3 contains 16 residues. Germline CDR1 reads SQVTM; CDR2 reads ANQGSEA. The CDR3 here is CSVEGRLGTSYNEQFF. Written as DNA, the CDR3 is TGCAGCGTTGAAGGCCGACTAGGGACCTCCTACAATGAGCAGTTCTTC.

This clonotype showed up just a few times. V usage is TRBV4-3 and J usage is TRBJ2-3; TRBD2 matches 13 bases. The CDR3 spans 17 residues. The V and J ends lost 3 bases and 6 bases, in that order; junction bases with no gene match: 9. Germline V gene data show CDR1 as LGHNA and CDR2 as YSLEER. The CDR3 loop is CASSQQGGLAGADTQYF. CDR3 nucleotides: TGCGCCAGCAGCCAGCAGGGCGGACTAGCGGGAGCGGATACGCAGTATTTT.

This clonotype was detected a few times. This chain uses TRBV6-2 or TRBV6-3 with TRBJ2-7; D is perhaps TRBD2 (5 bases). Trimming took off 7 bases at V and 3 bases at J, with 10 bases between the two ends. The CDR3 totals 12 residues. CDR1 is MNHEY and CDR2 is SVGEGT in the germline V gene. CDR3 in amino acids: CASKAGVYEQYF. The CDR3 nucleotides read TGTGCCAGCAAAGCCGGGGTCTACGAGCAGTACTTC.

Many counts were recorded for this clonotype. This rearrangement joins TRBV20-1 to TRBJ1-5, with D maybe TRBD1 (6 bases). The CDR3 is 14 amino acids. V dropped 2 bases and J dropped 7 bases, with 15 bases sitting between them. The V gene's germline CDR1 is DFQATT and CDR2 SNEGSKA (reference sequence). In nucleotides, the CDR3 is TGCAGTGCTAGAACAAGGGGGTTTGGACAGCCCCAGCATTTT. It specifies CSARTRGFGQPQHF.

This clonotype was recorded many times. This chain uses TRBV6-1 with TRBJ2-7, with D possibly TRBD1 on 6 matching bases. The CDR3 covers 15 residues. The germline V gene has CDR1 MNHNS and CDR2 SASEGT. The V end lost 0 bases, the J end lost 3 bases, and 12 bases lay between the germline ends. The CDR3 nucleotides read TGTGCCAGCAGTGAAGCGCGAACAGGGCGCTACGAGCAGTACTTC. It yields the protein CASSEARTGRYEQYF.

This clonotype has more than one count but fewer than ten. J is TRBJ2-1 and V is TRBV7-2, with 10 bases identical to TRBD2. Germline CDR1 SGHTA, CDR2 FQGNSA. The CDR3 has 16 residues. V lost 1 base and J lost 6; bases outside the gene matches: 6. DNA for the CDR3: TGTGCCAGCAGCTTAGGGTCCGGGACTAGCGTCAATGAGCAGTTCTTC. This gives the protein CASSLGSGTSVNEQFF. The whole variable domain, remainder taken from reference TRBV7-2 and TRBJ2-1, is GAGVSQSPSNKVTEKGKDVELRCDPISGHTALYWYRQSLGQGLEFLIYFQGNSAPDKSGLPSDRFSAERTGGSVSTLTIQRTQQEDSAVYLCASSLGSGTSVNEQFFGPGTRLTVL.

V usage is TRBV12-3 or TRBV12-4 and J usage is TRBJ2-5, with D possibly being TRBD1 or TRBD2 (6 bases each). The CDR3 is 15 amino acids. V gave up 3 bases and J gave up 5 bases, with 16 bases separating them. The CDR3 nucleotides read TGTGCCAGCAGTTTTAGGGGGGCAGGAGGCGAGACCCAGTACTTC. Protein sequence: CASSFRGAGGETQYF.

This clonotype was seen repeatedly, ten times or more. A read error may produce the germline difference seen at one junction end. The genes are TRBV4-3 and TRBJ1-5; D is perhaps TRBD1 (5 bases). Germline values: CDR1 LGHNA, CDR2 YSLEER. The CDR3 is 15 residues long. The CDR3 DNA sequence: TGTGCCAGCAGCCAAGATAGGGGTAGCAATCAGCCCCAGCATTTT. This gives the protein CASSQDRGSNQPQHF.

At least ten counts were recorded for this clonotype. J is TRBJ2-7 and V is TRBV27, with D tentatively TRBD1 (6 bases). V dropped 6 bases and J dropped 6 bases, with 9 bases sitting between them. The CDR3 extends over 11 amino acids. Germline CDR1 MNHEY, CDR2 SMNVEV (reference sequence). The CDR3, as DNA: TGTGCCAGCAGATTAGGGGGCGAGCAGTACTTC. This sequence encodes CASRLGGEQYF.

This chain uses TRBV20-1 with TRBJ2-1; D is ambiguous. The ends were cut back, 3 bases at V and 10 bases at J, with 19 bases in the middle. Germline CDR1 reads DFQATT; CDR2 reads SNEGSKA (reference sequence). The CDR3 is 14 residues long. CDR3 protein: CSASRGPDLLEQFF. The CDR3 bases are TGCAGTGCTAGCCGCGGACCCGACCTACTCGAGCAGTTCTTC.